This T cell receptor beta chain was recovered during a study of tissue T cells after allogeneic stem cell transplantation. Study-wide results and caveats: Anatomically similar tissues had similar TCR repertoires within each patient. Sampling depth was limited, and the cohort was small and clinically varied.

This CDR3 is 14 amino acids long. The germline V gene encodes CDR1 SGDLS and CDR2 YYNGEE. V was pared by 3 bases and J by 7 bases, with 7 bases of the junction left unmatched. Assay used: immunoSEQ multiplex PCR; TCRdb lists only in-frame clones, some missing. The sample lists roughly 3,100 clones, 55% to 70% occurring once. Note on this clone: Antigen: not known.

Steroid-refractory graft-versus-host disease after allogeneic hematopoietic cell transplant qualified adults for prospective research-autopsy enrollment. The receptor comes from a male patient aged 60 or over with steroid-refractory graft-versus-host disease after an allogeneic stem cell transplant. A subset of T cells may come from the graft donor. Here the sequenced sample was jejunal tissue, taken at autopsy. The genes are TRBV9 and TRBJ1-5, with 7 positions matching TRBD1. The CDR3 DNA is TGTGCCAGCAGCGGAACAGGGGTTGGGCAGCCCCAGCATTTT. This sequence encodes CASSGTGVGQPQHF. Together with reference TRBV9 and TRBJ1-5, the CDR3 gives the full variable domain: DSGVTQTPKHLITATGQRVTLRCSPRSGDLSVYWYQQSLDQGLQFLIQYYNGEERAKGNILERFSAQQFPDLHSELNLSSLELGDSALYFCASSGTGVGQPQHFGDGTRLSIL.